These 27 T cell receptor beta chains share one sample of origin, sequenced in a study of T cell responses to AZD1222 COVID-19 vaccine. Measured with immunoSEQ multiplex PCR; TCRdb has only the in-frame clones, and not every one. The repertoire holds over 150,000 clones, roughly nine tenths seen once, with about 6.9% in the top ten. The sample here was peripheral blood, taken on day 0 of AZD1222 vaccination. The receptor source for this set is an adult in good health.

J is TRBJ2-7 and V is TRBV27, with TRBD1 as a possible D gene (5 bases). Germline V gives CDR1 MNHEY, CDR2 SMNVEV (reference sequence). V lost 3 bases, J lost 5 bases, and 14 bases lay in between. The CDR3 is 14 residues long. CDR3 sequence reads: CASSFQGILHEQYF. As DNA, the CDR3 is TGTGCCAGCAGTTTCCAGGGCATCTTGCACGAGCAGTACTTC.

This clone showed up just once. The chain has TRBV29-1 and TRBJ1-3; no definite D call. The V and J ends lost 3 bases and 9 bases respectively, with 12 bases between them. Per the germline V gene, CDR1 is SQVTM and CDR2 is ANQGSEA. The CDR3 covers 12 residues. The chain's CDR3 is CSVDDREGTIYF. In DNA, the CDR3 is TGCAGCGTTGATGACCGCGAAGGCACCATATATTTT. Complete variable domain (other parts from reference TRBV29-1 and TRBJ1-3): SAVISQKPSRDICQRGTSLTIQCQVDSQVTMMFWYRQQPGQSLTLIATANQGSEATYESGFVIDKFPISRPNLTFSTLTVSNMSPEDSSIYLCSVDDREGTIYFGEGSWLTVV.

The chain uses TRBV6-4 and TRBJ2-1, with a possible D match to TRBD2 (7 bases). The CDR3 is 15 residues long. CDR1 and CDR2 from the germline V gene are MRHNA and SNTAGT. The V end lost 3 bases, the J end lost 2 bases, and 11 bases lay between the germline ends. CDR3 sequence reads: CASSERGGAYNEQFF. The CDR3 DNA sequence: TGTGCCAGCAGTGAACGAGGGGGGGCCTACAATGAGCAGTTCTTC.

This chain joins TRBV7-3 and TRBJ2-3; 10 bases align to TRBD2. Per germline, CDR1 SGHTA and CDR2 FQGTGA. The V gene end was trimmed by 3 bases and the J gene end by 7 bases; junction bases not matched to a gene: 7. The length of the CDR3 is 15 residues. In nucleotides, the CDR3 is TGTGCCAGCAGCTTCACCACTAGCGGGGACCATACGCAGTATTTT. It specifies CASSFTTSGDHTQYF. Full variable domain (outside the CDR3, taken from reference TRBV7-3 and TRBJ2-3): GAGVSQTPSNKVTEKGKYVELRCDPISGHTALYWYRQSLGQGPEFLIYFQGTGAADDSGLPNDRFFAVRPEGSVSTLKIQRTERGDSAVYLCASSFTTSGDHTQYFGPGTRLTVL.

The chain has TRBV3-1 (or the pseudogene TRBV3-2) and TRBJ1-2, with D possibly matching TRBD1 (5 bases). Trimming stripped 3 bases from V and 6 bases from J, with 20 bases between. Germline V CDR1 and CDR2: LGHDT, YNNKEL (reference sequence). This CDR3 is 16 amino acids long. The CDR3 DNA reads TGTGCCAGCAGCCAGAAAGCCAGGGAGCAAATGAATGGCTACACCTTC. Translated, it gives CASSQKAREQMNGYTF.

The DNA of the CDR3 is TGTGCCACCAGCAGAGAGAATTGGGACAGCTATGGCTACACCTTC. Its protein product is CATSRENWDSYGYTF. The V call is TRBV15, the J call TRBJ1-2; 7 nucleotides match TRBD1. Germline V gene lookup returns CDR1 LNHNV and CDR2 YYDKDF (reference sequence). This CDR3 is 15 amino acids long. V was pared by 0 bases and J by 4 bases, with 5 bases of the junction left unmatched.

The chain has TRBV4-3 and TRBJ2-6; the D is unclear. The CDR3 totals 16 residues. V lost 0 bases and J 0 bases, leaving 6 bases between the germline ends. The V gene's germline CDR1 is LGHNA and CDR2 YSLEER. The CDR3 here is CASSQDHSSGANVLTF. The CDR3 nucleotides are TGCGCCAGCAGCCAAGATCACAGCTCTGGGGCCAACGTCCTGACTTTC.

This chain uses TRBV27 with TRBJ2-3, with 8 bases lining up with TRBD2. This CDR3 is built from 16 residues. Germline CDR1 reads MNHEY; CDR2 reads SMNVEV (reference sequence). The junction had 10 bases not matched to a gene; V was cut back by 5 bases and J by 3 bases. The CDR3 DNA sequence: TGTGCCAGCAGTCCCCCGGGGGGGGTAGGGACAGATACGCAGTATTTT. Translated: CASSPPGGVGTDTQYF.

V usage is TRBV4-1 and J usage is TRBJ2-3; no clear D. The germline CDR1 and CDR2 sequences are MGHRA and YSYEKL. Trimming removed 4 bases at V and 4 bases at J, with 12 bases between. The CDR3 sequence is 14 residues long. This CDR3 is CASSPEIGPDTQYF. CDR3 DNA sequence: TGCGCCAGCAGCCCGGAAATCGGCCCAGATACGCAGTATTTT.

This rearrangement joins TRBV2 to TRBJ2-7; TRBD1 matches 7 bases. Trimming removed 8 bases from V and 0 bases from J; junction bases left unmatched: 4. CDR3 length equals 13 residues. CDR1 is SNHLY, CDR2 FYNNEI, per germline. The CDR3 sequence: CASGQEISYEQYF. Here the CDR3 DNA reads TGTGCCAGCGGACAGGAAATCTCCTACGAGCAGTACTTC.

The genes are TRBV7-6 and TRBJ2-1; 9 bases align to TRBD1. Germline V gene sequence: CDR1 SGHVS, CDR2 FNYEAQ. The junction had 12 bases not matched to a gene; V was cut back by 4 bases and J by 8 bases. The CDR3 extends over 16 amino acids. CDR3 amino acids: CASSSTGGFLGYEQFF. CDR3 nucleotide sequence: TGTGCCAGCAGCTCGACAGGGGGATTTTTAGGCTATGAGCAGTTCTTC.

The J gene is TRBJ2-2, the V gene TRBV20-1; unclear D gene. This CDR3 has 11 residues. V shed 5 bases and J shed 3 bases, with 4 bases lying between them. Germline V gene lookup returns CDR1 DFQATT and CDR2 SNEGSKA (reference sequence). Written as DNA, the CDR3 is TGCAGTGCTCCTCACACCGGGGAGCTGTTTTTT. Protein product: CSAPHTGELFF.

The chain is built from TRBV7-9 and TRBJ1-5; unclear D gene. CDR3 length: 14 amino acids. Germline CDR1 SEHNR, CDR2 FQNEAQ (reference sequence). Trimming took off 5 bases at V and 2 bases at J, with 10 bases between the two ends. In nucleotides, the CDR3 is TGTGCCAGCAGCCGGACGGACGGCAATCAGCCCCAGCATTTT. This gives the protein CASSRTDGNQPQHF.

The chain carries TRBV27 and TRBJ2-7; 8 bases map to TRBD1. Germline V gene sequence: CDR1 MNHEY, CDR2 SMNVEV (reference sequence). This CDR3 comprises 13 residues. V was pared by 7 bases and J by 5 bases, with 7 bases of the junction left unmatched. CDR3 sequence (DNA): TGTGCCAGCACCCCACAGGGGGAGGACGAGCAGTACTTC. Residues: CASTPQGEDEQYF.

This clone was recorded once. The chain is built from TRBV7-9 and TRBJ1-1; perhaps TRBD1 as D (6 bases). The germline CDR1 and CDR2 sequences are SEHNR and FQNEAQ (reference sequence). The CDR3 loop spans 14 amino acids. V lost 4 bases to trimming and J lost 3 bases, with 12 bases between them. The CDR3: CASSSTGGDTEAFF. The CDR3 DNA is TGTGCCAGCAGCTCGACAGGAGGCGACACTGAAGCTTTCTTT.

V usage is TRBV9 and J usage is TRBJ2-3; TRBD1 agrees at 7 bases. The CDR3 extends over 16 amino acids. With V trimmed by 0 bases and J by 6 bases, 10 bases remained unmatched. Per the germline V gene, CDR1 is SGDLS and CDR2 is YYNGEE. The CDR3 protein is CASSVGAVTGSDTQYF. The CDR3 nucleotides are TGTGCCAGCAGCGTAGGCGCGGTGACAGGGTCCGATACGCAGTATTTT.

The chain joins TRBV4-1 to TRBJ2-1; D is possibly TRBD1 (7 bases). This CDR3 region has 16 residues. Trimming removed 1 base at V and 4 bases at J, with 14 bases between. Per the germline V gene, CDR1 is MGHRA and CDR2 is YSYEKL. For the CDR3, the DNA is TGCGCCAGCAGCCAAGGGGGGGACAGTCCATACAATGAGCAGTTCTTC. Protein: CASSQGGDSPYNEQFF.

The chain carries TRBV7-9 and TRBJ1-2, with D perhaps matching TRBD1 (6 bases). CDR1 is SEHNR and CDR2 is FQNEAQ in the germline V gene (reference sequence). V was cut by 3 bases and J by 7 bases, with 15 bases left in between. This CDR3 has 14 residues. CDR3 in DNA: TGTGCCAGCAGCTTGATAACAGGGTACGGTGGCTACACCTTC. Its translation is CASSLITGYGGYTF.

V usage is TRBV19 and J usage is TRBJ2-7; D possibly corresponds to TRBD1 (6 bases). CDR1 and CDR2 (germline): LNHDA, SQIVND (reference sequence). CDR3 length: 14 residues. Deletions cut 4 bases from V and 2 bases from J, with 12 bases between. In DNA, the CDR3 is TGTGCCAGTAGTAACTTAGACAGGACCTACGAGCAGTACTTC. Its translation: CASSNLDRTYEQYF.

The sample holds one count of this clone. V gene TRBV5-6 combines with J gene TRBJ1-5, with a possible D match to TRBD1 (5 bases). Germline V lookup: CDR1 SGHDT, CDR2 YYEEEE. V lost 0 bases to trimming and J lost 2 bases, with 6 bases between them. The CDR3 has 14 amino acids. CDR3 sequence (DNA): TGTGCCAGCAGCTTGGGCAGGGGCAATCAGCCCCAGCATTTT. As protein: CASSLGRGNQPQHF. The whole variable domain, remainder taken from reference TRBV5-6 and TRBJ1-5, is DAGVTQSPTHLIKTRGQQVTLRCSPKSGHDTVSWYQQALGQGPQFIFQYYEEEERQRGNFPDRFSGHQFPNYSSELNVNALLLGDSALYLCASSLGRGNQPQHFGDGTRLSIL.

This chain joins TRBV27 and TRBJ1-1; 7 nucleotides line up with TRBD1. The CDR3 has 17 amino acids. The V segment lost 4 bases and the J segment 5 bases; nucleotides outside the gene matches: 16. From germline, CDR1 is MNHEY and CDR2 SMNVEV (reference sequence). The CDR3 loop is CASSSLTGDFTLTEAFF. As DNA, the CDR3 is TGTGCCAGCAGTTCATTAACAGGGGATTTCACACTAACTGAAGCTTTCTTT.

Points on this clone: An end of the junction does not agree with germline; a read error may underlie this. The chain is built from TRBV10-3 and TRBJ1-5, with TRBD1 matching 12 bases. CDR1 is ENHRY, CDR2 SYGVKD, per germline. The CDR3 is made up of 16 amino acids. In DNA form, the CDR3 reads TGTGCCATCAGTGTAGCCGGGACAGGGGGCAAGCAGCCCCAGCATTTT. It is translated as CAISVAGTGGKQPQHF.

The V and J genes are TRBV10-1 and TRBJ2-7, with TRBD1 matching 10 bases. Germline V gene sequence: CDR1 WNHNN, CDR2 SYGVQD (reference sequence). This CDR3 contains 12 residues. J gave up 3 bases and V 9 bases, and 2 bases lay outside the gene matches. CDR3: CASRTGGYEQYV. The DNA for the CDR3 is TGCGCCAGTAGGACAGGGGGCTACGAGCAGTACGTC.

The chain employs TRBV18 and TRBJ2-3; D uncertain. Germline V gene data show CDR1 as KGHSH and CDR2 as LQKENI. With 3 bases removed from V and 14 bases from J, the gap between germline ends came to 18 bases. This CDR3 is 13 amino acids long. The CDR3 DNA reads as TGTGCCAGCTCACCGCAAGAGGACGGAACTTGGTATTTT. This gives the protein CASSPQEDGTWYF.

The chain recombines TRBV4-1 with TRBJ2-3, with D possibly TRBD2 on 5 matching bases. The CDR3 is 15 amino acids. Germline CDR1 and CDR2: MGHRA and YSYEKL. V lost 4 bases, J lost 2 bases, and 13 bases lay in between. The CDR3 sequence is CASSREERDTDTQYF. CDR3 DNA: TGCGCCAGCAGCCGAGAAGAACGGGACACAGATACGCAGTATTTT.

This chain connects TRBV11-2 to TRBJ2-1, with D hard to call. Trimming removed 5 bases from V and 5 bases from J, with 7 bases in between. Germline CDR1 and CDR2: SGHAT and FQNNGV. The length of the CDR3 is 12 residues. In DNA form, the CDR3 reads TGTGCCAGCAGCCGCTATAACAATGAGCAGTTCTTC. Translated, it gives CASSRYNNEQFF. Based on the CDR3 plus reference TRBV11-2 and TRBJ2-1, the full variable domain is EAGVAQSPRYKIIEKRQSVAFWCNPISGHATLYWYQQILGQGPKLLIQFQNNGVVDDSQLPKDRFSAERLKGVDSTLKIQPAKLEDSAVYLCASSRYNNEQFFGPGTRLTVL.

The chain carries TRBV27 and TRBJ1-2; D is unclear. Germline V gene sequence: CDR1 MNHEY, CDR2 SMNVEV (reference sequence). V lost 3 bases to trimming and J lost 7 bases, with 12 bases between them. The CDR3 totals 13 residues. The CDR3 DNA follows: TGTGCCAGCAGTTTTCGGGCTGCGACTGGCTACACCTTC. Protein sequence: CASSFRAATGYTF.